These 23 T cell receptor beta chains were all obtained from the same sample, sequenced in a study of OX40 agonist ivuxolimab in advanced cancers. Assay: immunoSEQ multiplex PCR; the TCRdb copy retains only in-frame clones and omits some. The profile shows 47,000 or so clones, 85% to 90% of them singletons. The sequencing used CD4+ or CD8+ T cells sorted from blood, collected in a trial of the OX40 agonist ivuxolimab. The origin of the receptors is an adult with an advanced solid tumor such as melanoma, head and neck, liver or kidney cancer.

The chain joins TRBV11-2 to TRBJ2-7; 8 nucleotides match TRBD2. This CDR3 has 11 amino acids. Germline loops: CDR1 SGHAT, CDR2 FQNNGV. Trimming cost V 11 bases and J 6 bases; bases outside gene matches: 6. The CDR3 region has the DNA TGTGCCGTCTCGGCGGGGGGCGAGCAGTACTTC. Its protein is CAVSAGGEQYF.

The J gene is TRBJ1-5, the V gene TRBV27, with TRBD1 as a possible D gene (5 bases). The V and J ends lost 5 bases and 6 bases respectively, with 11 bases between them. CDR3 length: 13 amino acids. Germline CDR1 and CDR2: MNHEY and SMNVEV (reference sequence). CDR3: CASSVGGTQPQHF. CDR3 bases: TGTGCCAGCAGTGTGGGGGGTACTCAGCCCCAGCATTTT.

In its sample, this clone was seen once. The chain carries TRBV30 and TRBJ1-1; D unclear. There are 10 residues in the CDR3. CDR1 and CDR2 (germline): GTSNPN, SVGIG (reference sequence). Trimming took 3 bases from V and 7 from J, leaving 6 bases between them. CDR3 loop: CAWRQIEAFF. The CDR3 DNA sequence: TGTGCCTGGAGACAGATTGAAGCTTTCTTT.

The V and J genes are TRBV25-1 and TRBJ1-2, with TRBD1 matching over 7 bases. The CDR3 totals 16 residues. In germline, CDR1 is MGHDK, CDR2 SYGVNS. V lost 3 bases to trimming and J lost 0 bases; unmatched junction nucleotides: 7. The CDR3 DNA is TGTGCCAGCAGTGATCGGGTGACAGGGTCTAACTATGGCTACACCTTC. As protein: CASSDRVTGSNYGYTF.

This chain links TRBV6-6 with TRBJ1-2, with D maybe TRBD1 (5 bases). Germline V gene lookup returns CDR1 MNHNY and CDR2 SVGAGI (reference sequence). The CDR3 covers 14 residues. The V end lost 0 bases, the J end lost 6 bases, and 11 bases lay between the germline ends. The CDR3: CASSYSRGGDGYTF. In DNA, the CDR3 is TGTGCCAGCAGTTACTCAAGGGGCGGCGATGGCTACACCTTC.

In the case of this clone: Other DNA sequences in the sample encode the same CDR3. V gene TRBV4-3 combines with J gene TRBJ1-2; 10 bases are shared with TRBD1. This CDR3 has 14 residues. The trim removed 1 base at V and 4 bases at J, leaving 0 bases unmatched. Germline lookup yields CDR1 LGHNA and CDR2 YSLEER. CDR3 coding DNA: TGCGCCAGCAGCCAAGGGACAGGGGGCTATGGCTACACCTTC. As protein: CASSQGTGGYGYTF.

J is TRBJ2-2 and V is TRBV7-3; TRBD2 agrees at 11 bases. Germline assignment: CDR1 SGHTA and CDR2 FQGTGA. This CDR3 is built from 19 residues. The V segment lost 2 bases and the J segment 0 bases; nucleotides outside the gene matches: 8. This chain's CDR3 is CASSLSPSGGPANTGELFF. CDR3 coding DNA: TGTGCCAGCAGCTTATCCCCTAGCGGGGGGCCTGCGAACACCGGGGAGCTGTTTTTT.

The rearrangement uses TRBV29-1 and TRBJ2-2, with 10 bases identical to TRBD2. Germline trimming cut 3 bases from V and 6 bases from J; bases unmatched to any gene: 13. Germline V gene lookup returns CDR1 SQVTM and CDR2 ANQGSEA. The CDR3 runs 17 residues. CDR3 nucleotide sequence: TGCAGCGTTGACGCGAGCGGGGGGGCCGGTTTGGCCGGGGAGCTGTTTTTT. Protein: CSVDASGGAGLAGELFF.

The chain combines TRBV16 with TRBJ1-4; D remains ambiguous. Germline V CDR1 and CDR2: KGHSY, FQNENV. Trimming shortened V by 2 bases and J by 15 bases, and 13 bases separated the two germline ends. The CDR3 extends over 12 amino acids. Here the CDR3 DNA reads TGTGCCAGCAGCCAAACCCAGACTAGGATGTTTTTT. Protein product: CASSQTQTRMFF.

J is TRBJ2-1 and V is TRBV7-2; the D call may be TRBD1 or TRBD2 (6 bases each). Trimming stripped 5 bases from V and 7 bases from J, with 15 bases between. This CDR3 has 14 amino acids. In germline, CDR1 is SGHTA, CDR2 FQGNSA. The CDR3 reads CASSPLGGGNEQFF. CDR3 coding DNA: TGTGCCAGCAGCCCCCTGGGGGGCGGTAATGAGCAGTTCTTC.

CDR3 in amino acids: CASSFADSGIKGYTF. The CDR3 region has the DNA TGTGCCAGCAGTTTCGCCGATAGCGGTATTAAAGGCTACACCTTC. The chain has TRBV27 and TRBJ1-2; D unresolved. This CDR3 contains 15 residues. The germline V gene encodes CDR1 MNHEY and CDR2 SMNVEV (reference sequence). With 3 bases removed from V and 8 bases from J, the gap between germline ends came to 19 bases.

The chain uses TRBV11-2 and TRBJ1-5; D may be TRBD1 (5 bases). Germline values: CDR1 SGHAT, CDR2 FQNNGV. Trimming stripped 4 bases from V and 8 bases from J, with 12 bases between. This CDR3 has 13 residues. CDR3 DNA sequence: TGTGCCAGCAGCTCCCAGGGAAGGGAGCCCCAGCATTTT. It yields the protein CASSSQGREPQHF.

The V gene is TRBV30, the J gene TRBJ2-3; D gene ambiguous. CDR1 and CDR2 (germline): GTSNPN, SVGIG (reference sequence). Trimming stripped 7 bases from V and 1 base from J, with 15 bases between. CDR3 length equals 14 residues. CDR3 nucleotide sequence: TGTGCCTCGGACGAGAAATTTGGCACAGATACGCAGTATTTT. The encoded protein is CASDEKFGTDTQYF.

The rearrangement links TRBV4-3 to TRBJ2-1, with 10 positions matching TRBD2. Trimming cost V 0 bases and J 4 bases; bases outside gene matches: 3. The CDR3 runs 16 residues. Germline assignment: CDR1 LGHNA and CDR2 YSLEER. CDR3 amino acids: CASSQERTSGYNEQFF. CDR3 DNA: TGCGCCAGCAGCCAAGAACGGACTAGCGGATACAATGAGCAGTTCTTC.

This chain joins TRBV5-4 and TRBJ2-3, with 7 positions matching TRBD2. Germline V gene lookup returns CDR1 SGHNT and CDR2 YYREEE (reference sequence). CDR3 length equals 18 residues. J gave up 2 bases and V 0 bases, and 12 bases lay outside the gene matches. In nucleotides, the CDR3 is TGTGCCAGCAGCTTGGAGGCTAGCGGTAGAGAGACCACAGATACGCAGTATTTT. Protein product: CASSLEASGRETTDTQYF. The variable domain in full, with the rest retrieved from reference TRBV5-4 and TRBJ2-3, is ETGVTQSPTHLIKTRGQQVTLRCSSQSGHNTVSWYQQALGQGPQFIFQYYREEENGRGNFPPRFSGLQFPNYSSELNVNALELDDSALYLCASSLEASGRETTDTQYFGPGTRLTVL.

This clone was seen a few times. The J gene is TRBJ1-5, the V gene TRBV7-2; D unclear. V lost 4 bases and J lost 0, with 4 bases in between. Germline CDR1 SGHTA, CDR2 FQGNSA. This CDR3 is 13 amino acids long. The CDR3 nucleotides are TGTGCCAGCAGCTGGTATAGCAATCAGCCCCAGCATTTT. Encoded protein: CASSWYSNQPQHF.

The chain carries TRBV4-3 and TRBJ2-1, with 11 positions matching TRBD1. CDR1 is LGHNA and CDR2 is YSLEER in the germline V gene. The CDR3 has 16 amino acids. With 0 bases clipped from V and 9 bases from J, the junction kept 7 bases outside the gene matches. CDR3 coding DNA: TGCGCCAGCAGCCAAGATGGGACAGGGGGTAACGGTGAGCAGTTCTTC. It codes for CASSQDGTGGNGEQFF.

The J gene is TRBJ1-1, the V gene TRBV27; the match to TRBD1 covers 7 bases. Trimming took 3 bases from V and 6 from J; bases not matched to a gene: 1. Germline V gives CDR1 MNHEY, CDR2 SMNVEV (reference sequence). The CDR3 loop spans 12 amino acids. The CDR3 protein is CASSFQGAEAFF. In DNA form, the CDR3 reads TGTGCCAGCAGTTTCCAGGGGGCTGAAGCTTTCTTT.

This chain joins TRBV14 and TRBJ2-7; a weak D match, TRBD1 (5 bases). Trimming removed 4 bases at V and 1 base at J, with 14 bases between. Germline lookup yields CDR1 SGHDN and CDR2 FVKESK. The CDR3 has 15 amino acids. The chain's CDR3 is CASSLEKTGSYEQYF. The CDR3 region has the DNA TGTGCCAGCAGCCTTGAAAAAACAGGTTCCTACGAGCAGTACTTC.

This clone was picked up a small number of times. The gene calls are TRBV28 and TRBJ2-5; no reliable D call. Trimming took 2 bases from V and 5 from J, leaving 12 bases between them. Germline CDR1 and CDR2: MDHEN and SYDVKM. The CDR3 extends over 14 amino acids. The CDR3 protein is CASSLVFLGETQYF. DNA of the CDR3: TGTGCCAGCAGTTTAGTTTTCCTGGGGGAGACCCAGTACTTC.

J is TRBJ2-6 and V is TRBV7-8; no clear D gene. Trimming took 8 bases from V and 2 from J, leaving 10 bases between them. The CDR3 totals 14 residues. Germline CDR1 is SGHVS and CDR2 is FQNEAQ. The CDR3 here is CASCQETGANVLTF. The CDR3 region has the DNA TGTGCCAGCTGCCAAGAAACTGGGGCCAACGTCCTGACTTTC.

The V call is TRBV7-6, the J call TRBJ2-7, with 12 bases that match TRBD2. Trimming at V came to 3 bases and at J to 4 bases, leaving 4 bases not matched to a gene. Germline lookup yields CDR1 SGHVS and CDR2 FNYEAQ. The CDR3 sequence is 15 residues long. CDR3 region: CASSFRLAGAYEQYF. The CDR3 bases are TGTGCCAGCAGCTTCCGACTAGCGGGGGCTTACGAGCAGTACTTC.

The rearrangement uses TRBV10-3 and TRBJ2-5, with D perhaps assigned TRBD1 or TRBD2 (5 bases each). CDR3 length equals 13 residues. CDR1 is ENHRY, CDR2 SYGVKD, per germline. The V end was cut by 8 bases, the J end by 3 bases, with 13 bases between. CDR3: CAIGGLGEETQYF. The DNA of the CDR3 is TGTGCCATCGGGGGTCTGGGGGAAGAGACCCAGTACTTC.